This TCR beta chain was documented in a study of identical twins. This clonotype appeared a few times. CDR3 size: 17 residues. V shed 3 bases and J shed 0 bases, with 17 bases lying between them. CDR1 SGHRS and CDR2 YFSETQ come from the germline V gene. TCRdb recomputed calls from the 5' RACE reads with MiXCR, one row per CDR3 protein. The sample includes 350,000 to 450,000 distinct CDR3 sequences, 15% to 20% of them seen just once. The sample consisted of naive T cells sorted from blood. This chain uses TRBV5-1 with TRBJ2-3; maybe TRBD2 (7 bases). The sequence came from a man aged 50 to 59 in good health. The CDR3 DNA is TGCGCCAGCAGCTGGGGGGCGGGGGCCACCAGCACAGATACGCAGTATTTT. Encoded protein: CASSWGAGATSTDTQYF.